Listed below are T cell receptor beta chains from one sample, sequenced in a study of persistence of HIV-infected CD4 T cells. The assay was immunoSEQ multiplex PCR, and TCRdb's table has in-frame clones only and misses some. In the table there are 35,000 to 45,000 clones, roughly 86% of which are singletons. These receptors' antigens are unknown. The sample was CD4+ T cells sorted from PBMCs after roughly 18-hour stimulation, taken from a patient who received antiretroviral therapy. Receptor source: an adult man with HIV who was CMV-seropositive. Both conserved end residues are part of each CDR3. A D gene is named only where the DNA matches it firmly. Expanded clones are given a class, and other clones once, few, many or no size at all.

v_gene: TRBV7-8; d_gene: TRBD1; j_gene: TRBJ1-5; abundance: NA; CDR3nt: TGTGCCAGCAGCCGAGGGACAGCCAATCAGCCCCAGCATTTT; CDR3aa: CASSRGTANQPQHF
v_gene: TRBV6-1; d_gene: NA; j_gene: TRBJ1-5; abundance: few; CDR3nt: TGTGCCAGCAGTCAAGCGGGAGGGATCGGCAATCAGCCCCAGCATTTT; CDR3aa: CASSQAGGIGNQPQHF
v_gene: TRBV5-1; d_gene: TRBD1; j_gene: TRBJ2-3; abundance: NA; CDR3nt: TGCGCCAGCAAACCCCCGGGACAGATTACAGATACGCAGTATTTT; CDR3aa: CASKPPGQITDTQYF
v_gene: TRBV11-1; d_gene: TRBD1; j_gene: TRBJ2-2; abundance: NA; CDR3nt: TGTGCCAGCAGCTTAACAGGGGGCAACACCGGGGAGCTGTTTTTT; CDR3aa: CASSLTGGNTGELFF
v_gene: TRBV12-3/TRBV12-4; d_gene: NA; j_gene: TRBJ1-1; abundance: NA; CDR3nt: TGTGCCAGCAGTTTAGTTACGGTTGAAGCTTTCTTT; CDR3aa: CASSLVTVEAFF
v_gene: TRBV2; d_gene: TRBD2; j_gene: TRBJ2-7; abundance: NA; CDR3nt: TGTGCCAGCAGCCCCGGCCCTAGCGGGAACCGCGAGCAGTACTTC; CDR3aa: CASSPGPSGNREQYF
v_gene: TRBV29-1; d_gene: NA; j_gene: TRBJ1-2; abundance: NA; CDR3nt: TGCAGCGTTGAGACGAATTCTAACTATGGCTACACCTTC; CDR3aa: CSVETNSNYGYTF
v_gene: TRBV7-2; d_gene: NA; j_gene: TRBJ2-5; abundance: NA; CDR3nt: TGTGCCAGCAGCCCGGCGCGGGGTTGGGGGCAAGAGACCCAGTACTTC; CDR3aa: CASSPARGWGQETQYF
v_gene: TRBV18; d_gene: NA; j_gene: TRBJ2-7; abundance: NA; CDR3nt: TGTGCCAGCTCACGGGGCTCTGGGGGCGCGTACGAGCAGTACTTC; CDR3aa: CASSRGSGGAYEQYF
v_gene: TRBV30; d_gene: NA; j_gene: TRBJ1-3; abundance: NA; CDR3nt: TGTGCCTGGGACAGGAGCTCTGGAAACACCATATATTTT; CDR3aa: CAWDRSSGNTIYF
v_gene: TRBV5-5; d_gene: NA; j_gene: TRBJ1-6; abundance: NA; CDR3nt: TGTGCCAGCAGCCCCCGCGCCGTTGGTTCACCCCTCCACTTT; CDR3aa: CASSPRAVGSPLHF
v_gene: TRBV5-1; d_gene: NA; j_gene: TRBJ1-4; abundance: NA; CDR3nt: TGCGCCAGCAGCACAAAGTCAGGGGTCACTAATGAAAAACTGTTTTTT; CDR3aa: CASSTKSGVTNEKLFF
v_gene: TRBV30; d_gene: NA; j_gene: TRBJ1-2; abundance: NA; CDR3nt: TGTGCCTGGAGTATTGGTTCACGAAACTATGGCTACACCTTC; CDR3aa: CAWSIGSRNYGYTF
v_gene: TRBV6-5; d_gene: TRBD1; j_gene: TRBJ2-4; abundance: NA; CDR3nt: TGTGCCAGCAGTTACCGTCAGGGGGAAAACATTCAGTACTTC; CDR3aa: CASSYRQGENIQYF
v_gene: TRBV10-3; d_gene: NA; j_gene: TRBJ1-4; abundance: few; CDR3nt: TGTGCCACCCGAAGAGCCCGGGCGGGCAATAATGAAAAACTGTTTTTT; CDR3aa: CATRRARAGNNEKLFF
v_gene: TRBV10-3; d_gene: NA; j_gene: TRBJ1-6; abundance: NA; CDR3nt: TGTGCCATCAGTGAGTCCGAACAGGGCTCCTATAATTCACCCCTCCACTTT; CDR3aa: CAISESEQGSYNSPLHF
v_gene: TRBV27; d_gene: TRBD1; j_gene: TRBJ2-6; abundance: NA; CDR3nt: TGTGCCAGCAGTTTAAGGACAGGCTCTGGGGCCAACGTCCTGACTTTC; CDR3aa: CASSLRTGSGANVLTF
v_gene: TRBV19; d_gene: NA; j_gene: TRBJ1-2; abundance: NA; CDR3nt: TGTGCCAGTAGTATTGTGGTTACTAACTATGGCTACACCTTC; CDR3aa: CASSIVVTNYGYTF
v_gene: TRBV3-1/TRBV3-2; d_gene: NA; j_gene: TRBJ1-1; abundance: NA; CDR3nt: TGTGCCAGCAGCCAAGTCAGGACTGAAGCTTTCTTT; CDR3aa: CASSQVRTEAFF
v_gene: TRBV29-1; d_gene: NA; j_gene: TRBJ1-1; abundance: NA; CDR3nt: TGCAGCGTTGTCGGCCAGAGGGGCACTGAAGCTTTCTTT; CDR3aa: CSVVGQRGTEAFF
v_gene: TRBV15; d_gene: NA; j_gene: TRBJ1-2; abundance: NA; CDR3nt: TGTGCCACCAGCCAGGGGTCCGTTAACTCCTATGGCTACACCTTC; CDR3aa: CATSQGSVNSYGYTF
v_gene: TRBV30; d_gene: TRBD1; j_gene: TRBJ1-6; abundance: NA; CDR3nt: TGTGCCTGGGGATTGACAGGGGGTAGTAATTCACCCCTCCACTTT; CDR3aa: CAWGLTGGSNSPLHF
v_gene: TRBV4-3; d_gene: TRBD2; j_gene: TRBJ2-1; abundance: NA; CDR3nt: TGCGCCAGTAGCGGGATCTACAATGAGCAGTTCTTC; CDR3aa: CASSGIYNEQFF
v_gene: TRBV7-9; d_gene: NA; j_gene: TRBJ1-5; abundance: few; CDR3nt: TGTGCCAGCAGCTTAGGGGGACTCAATCAGCCCCAGCATTTT; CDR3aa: CASSLGGLNQPQHF
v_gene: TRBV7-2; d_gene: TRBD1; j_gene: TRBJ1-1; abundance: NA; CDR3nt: TGTGCCAGCAGGATGACAGGGGGCACTGAAGCTTTCTTT; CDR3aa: CASRMTGGTEAFF
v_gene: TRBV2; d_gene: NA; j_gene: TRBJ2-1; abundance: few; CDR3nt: TGTGCCAGCAATTTAGTCGTCTATGAGCAGTTCTTC; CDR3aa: CASNLVVYEQFF
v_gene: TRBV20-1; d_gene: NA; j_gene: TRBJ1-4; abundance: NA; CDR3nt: TGCAGTGCTAGTAGGGCTCAGGGAAATGAAAAACTGTTTTTT; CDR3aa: CSASRAQGNEKLFF
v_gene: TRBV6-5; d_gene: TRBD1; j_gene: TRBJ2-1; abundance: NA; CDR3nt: TGTGCCAGCAGACGGGACAGCTCCTACAATGAGCAGTTCTTC; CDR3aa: CASRRDSSYNEQFF
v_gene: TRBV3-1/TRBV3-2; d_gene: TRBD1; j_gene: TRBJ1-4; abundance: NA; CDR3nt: TGTGCCAGCACCGACAGGGCCGGGGGCGAAAAACTGTTTTTT; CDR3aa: CASTDRAGGEKLFF
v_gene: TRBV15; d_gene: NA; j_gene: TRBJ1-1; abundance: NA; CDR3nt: TGTGCCACCAGTTCGGGACAAACGAACACTGAAGCTTTCTTT; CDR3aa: CATSSGQTNTEAFF